Sequencing of this T cell receptor (beta chain) was carried out in a study of blood T cells in healthy people across ages. General study findings and limits: Leaving the PBMCs unsorted stopped any conclusive comparison of naive versus antigen-experienced cells.

Trimming left V 1 base short and J 8 bases short, with 6 bases between. Per germline, CDR1 SEHNR and CDR2 FQNEAQ (reference sequence). CDR3 size: 12 residues. This clonotype showed up just a few times. What it binds is unknown. A second PCR, run for about 7 to 11 cycles, used a sample-barcoded 5' primer plus a J-beta primer mix. MiXCR was run by TCRdb on the 5' RACE reads, yielding one entry per CDR3 protein. The table has some 1.5 million distinct CDR3 sequences, roughly 43% seen once. Peripheral blood, about 10 milliliters per donor, was collected. The TCR was taken from a woman aged 18-29 years in good health. This rearrangement joins TRBV7-9 to TRBJ2-1; D remains unclear. The sequencing sample was made of blood. CDR3 region: CASSLVHHEQFF. The CDR3 region has the DNA TGTGCCAGCAGCTTAGTTCACCATGAGCAGTTCTTC.